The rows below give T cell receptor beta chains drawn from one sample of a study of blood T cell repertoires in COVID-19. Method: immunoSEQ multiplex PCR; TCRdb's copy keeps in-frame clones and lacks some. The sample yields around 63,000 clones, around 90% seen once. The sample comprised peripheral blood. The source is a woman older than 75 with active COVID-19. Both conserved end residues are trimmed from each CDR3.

CDR3aa: ASSLTFSSGGTYEQY
v_gene: TRBV4-1
j_gene: TRBJ2-7

CDR3aa: ASSDSGQGPSGANVLT
v_gene: TRBV6-4
j_gene: TRBJ2-6

CDR3aa: ASSHRGSGHYGYT
v_gene: TRBV6-5
j_gene: TRBJ1-2

CDR3aa: ASSSSGGNEAF
v_gene: TRBV7-3
j_gene: TRBJ1-1

CDR3aa: ASGSEVQAF
v_gene: TRBV7-2
j_gene: TRBJ1-1

CDR3aa: ASSEQPVFGLSTDTQY
v_gene: TRBV5-4
j_gene: TRBJ2-3

CDR3aa: ASSLPWGEMFSYEQY
v_gene: TRBV27
j_gene: TRBJ2-7

CDR3aa: ASSLVLGGGEKLF
v_gene: TRBV5-1
j_gene: TRBJ1-4

CDR3aa: ASSYAGNSYEQY
v_gene: TRBV6-5
j_gene: TRBJ2-7

CDR3aa: ASSTTSGGLNEQF
v_gene: TRBV5-5
j_gene: TRBJ2-1

CDR3aa: ASSFSSGGLTDTQY
v_gene: TRBV5-1
j_gene: TRBJ2-3

CDR3aa: ASSFRDRGRGEKLF
v_gene: TRBV13
j_gene: TRBJ1-4

CDR3aa: ASSLSDRVSTDTQY
v_gene: TRBV28
j_gene: TRBJ2-3

CDR3aa: ASSHGQSNQPQH
v_gene: TRBV4-1
j_gene: TRBJ1-5

CDR3aa: ASSWAVGVYGYT
v_gene: TRBV5-1
j_gene: TRBJ1-2

CDR3aa: ASSLTGGDTEAF
v_gene: TRBV7-9
j_gene: TRBJ1-1

CDR3aa: SGGTRGSYNEQF
v_gene: TRBV29-1
j_gene: TRBJ2-1

CDR3aa: AISDIGETQY
v_gene: TRBV10-3
j_gene: TRBJ2-5

CDR3aa: ASSLRRAGLDTGELF
v_gene: TRBV11-3
j_gene: TRBJ2-2

CDR3aa: ASSSDAEQAGYT
v_gene: TRBV3-1/TRBV3-2
j_gene: TRBJ1-2

CDR3aa: ASSQGGGFSYEQY
v_gene: TRBV3-1/TRBV3-2
j_gene: TRBJ2-7

CDR3aa: ASSVGGLAGRADTQY
v_gene: TRBV9
j_gene: TRBJ2-3

CDR3aa: ASSEQGAYEQY
v_gene: TRBV2
j_gene: TRBJ2-7

CDR3aa: ASSQGLAVVETQY
v_gene: TRBV3-1/TRBV3-2
j_gene: TRBJ2-5

CDR3aa: ASSVFPSTGELF
v_gene: TRBV9
j_gene: TRBJ2-2

CDR3aa: ASSPRGASSYEQY
v_gene: TRBV6-5
j_gene: TRBJ2-7

CDR3aa: ASSLEVGLPWTGELF
v_gene: TRBV27
j_gene: TRBJ2-2

CDR3aa: ASSVQRGGETQY
v_gene: TRBV7-2
j_gene: TRBJ2-5

CDR3aa: ASSLVGTHYEQY
v_gene: TRBV11-2
j_gene: TRBJ2-7

CDR3aa: ASGQGAYEQY
v_gene: TRBV2
j_gene: TRBJ2-7

CDR3aa: ASRFRDRVSEAF
v_gene: TRBV19
j_gene: TRBJ1-1

CDR3aa: ASSGTGGYNEQF
v_gene: TRBV6-2/TRBV6-3
j_gene: TRBJ2-1

CDR3aa: ASSIVPGLAGDTQY
v_gene: TRBV19
j_gene: TRBJ2-3

CDR3aa: ASSQGLAGVTYEQY
v_gene: TRBV4-3
j_gene: TRBJ2-7

CDR3aa: ASSLGPDRGAIHEQY
v_gene: TRBV7-2
j_gene: TRBJ2-7

CDR3aa: ASSLTDRGGEQF
v_gene: TRBV7-3
j_gene: TRBJ2-1

CDR3aa: ASSLRTGPNQPQH
v_gene: TRBV7-2
j_gene: TRBJ1-5

CDR3aa: ASSTRQGSYEQY
v_gene: TRBV28
j_gene: TRBJ2-7

CDR3aa: ASSPRQKGYT
v_gene: TRBV12-3/TRBV12-4
j_gene: TRBJ1-2

CDR3aa: ASSSDWGEQY
v_gene: TRBV7-2
j_gene: TRBJ2-7

CDR3aa: ASSLLTGNTGELF
v_gene: TRBV18
j_gene: TRBJ2-2

CDR3aa: ATRTTGAIGMNTEAF
v_gene: TRBV24-1
j_gene: TRBJ1-1

CDR3aa: ASSLLLGSSGANVLT
v_gene: TRBV7-2
j_gene: TRBJ2-6

CDR3aa: ATSEPGTGVAGELF
v_gene: TRBV24-1
j_gene: TRBJ2-2

CDR3aa: AWSRVGVSGQY
v_gene: TRBV30
j_gene: TRBJ2-7

CDR3aa: ATSRAGRSEQY
v_gene: TRBV15
j_gene: TRBJ2-7

CDR3aa: ASSSSGNPFKQY
v_gene: TRBV7-2
j_gene: TRBJ2-7

CDR3aa: AISDSGGLTDTQY
v_gene: TRBV10-3
j_gene: TRBJ2-3

CDR3aa: ASTGLAVYTGELF
v_gene: TRBV2
j_gene: TRBJ2-2

CDR3aa: ATFNRRGGSTDTQY
v_gene: TRBV21-1
j_gene: TRBJ2-3

CDR3aa: ASSRGTGGYYGYT
v_gene: TRBV3-1/TRBV3-2
j_gene: TRBJ1-2

CDR3aa: ASSLIAGESTDTQY
v_gene: TRBV5-6
j_gene: TRBJ2-3

CDR3aa: ASSHYTAGDGEKLF
v_gene: TRBV4-3
j_gene: TRBJ1-4

CDR3aa: ASSEPGRVGNGYT
v_gene: TRBV6-1
j_gene: TRBJ1-2

CDR3aa: ASSEATPDSLNTEAF
v_gene: TRBV2
j_gene: TRBJ1-1

CDR3aa: ASSRSGDHTGELF
v_gene: TRBV5-1
j_gene: TRBJ2-2

CDR3aa: ASSPRTGESGNTIY
v_gene: TRBV7-6
j_gene: TRBJ1-3

CDR3aa: ASSERRSGGETQY
v_gene: TRBV2
j_gene: TRBJ2-5

CDR3aa: ASSPTVSGNTIY
v_gene: TRBV4-3
j_gene: TRBJ1-3

CDR3aa: ATSRGSGRASSYEQY
v_gene: TRBV15
j_gene: TRBJ2-7